These 17 T cell receptor beta chains were sequenced from one sample in a study of cytomegalovirus exposure and HLA in healthy donors (dated by TCRdb to 2015 to 2018). Library prep was done by the immunoSEQ multiplex PCR assay. For the multiplex PCR, a mixture combining 60 forward primers for TCR Vbeta segments and 13 reverse primers for TCR Jbeta segments was used. TCRdb's version of the immuneACCESS table is confined to in-frame rearrangements and falls short of the full clone set. An unresolved V gene accounts for under half of the shortfall where checked; the remainder is of unknown origin. The table for this sample lists approximately 92,000 clones; around 81% of them were counted only once. Less than 5% of the sample is in the top ten clones. Sequenced material: PBMCs. The receptors come from a woman between 65 and 79 years old in good health and CMV-seropositive.

This rearrangement joins TRBV19 to TRBJ1-5; D gene uncertain. Trimming removed 2 bases at V and 2 bases at J, with 7 bases between. CDR3 length equals 14 residues. CDR1 and CDR2 from the germline V gene are LNHDA and SQIVND (reference sequence). The CDR3 here is CASSITVGNQPQHF. The CDR3 DNA reads TGTGCCAGTAGTATAACAGTCGGCAATCAGCCCCAGCATTTT.

This chain uses TRBV7-2 with TRBJ2-3; 9 bases are a match to TRBD1. Trimming at V came to 6 bases and at J to 3 bases, leaving 10 bases not matched to a gene. In germline, CDR1 is SGHTA, CDR2 FQGNSA. The CDR3 is made up of 16 amino acids. The CDR3 coding sequence is TGTGCCAGCAGTCCGCCAGGGACAGGGATAACAGATACGCAGTATTTT. Its translation: CASSPPGTGITDTQYF.

V and J are TRBV11-3 and TRBJ1-1; no clear D gene. CDR1 and CDR2 (germline): SGHNT, YENEEA. The CDR3 covers 12 residues. Trimming removed 5 bases at V and 0 bases at J, with 4 bases between. The CDR3 is CASSAMNTEAFF. CDR3 in DNA: TGTGCCAGCAGCGCGATGAACACTGAAGCTTTCTTT.

For this clone: One end of the junction fails to match germline, which may point to a read error. This chain joins TRBV28 and TRBJ1-2; D not certain. Germline CDR1 is MDHEN and CDR2 is SYDVKM. The CDR3 spans 11 residues. Here the CDR3 reads CASSLSGGPRF. The CDR3 DNA is TGTGCCAGCAGTTTATCAGGAGGACCACGATTC.

The V and J genes are TRBV30 and TRBJ2-7; D remains ambiguous. Germline CDR1 reads GTSNPN; CDR2 reads SVGIG (reference sequence). The CDR3 has 12 residues. V shed 2 bases and J shed 2 bases, with 7 bases lying between them. DNA for the CDR3: TGTGCCTGGAGTCCACAACCCTACGAGCAGTACTTC. Amino acids: CAWSPQPYEQYF.

CDR3 nucleotides: TGTGCCAGCGGAAAGACAAGCACAGATACGCAGTATTTT. Amino acid sequence: CASGKTSTDTQYF. The chain couples TRBV7-9 to TRBJ2-3, with D unclear. In germline, CDR1 is SEHNR, CDR2 FQNEAQ (reference sequence). The CDR3 sequence is 13 residues long. Trimming took 8 bases from V and 0 from J, leaving 9 bases between them. The entire variable domain, with the rest obtained from reference TRBV7-9 and TRBJ2-3, is as follows: DTGVSQNPRHKITKRGQNVTFRCDPISEHNRLYWYRQTLGQGPEFLTYFQNEAQLEKSRLLSDRFSAERPKGSFSTLEIQRTEQGDSAMYLCASGKTSTDTQYFGPGTRLTVL.

The CDR3, as DNA: TGTGCCAGCAGCACATACCTCACAGATACGCAGTATTTT. This gives the protein CASSTYLTDTQYF. The J gene is TRBJ2-3, the V gene TRBV5-4, with D unresolved. V dropped 4 bases and J dropped 2 bases, with 8 bases sitting between them. The CDR3 covers 13 residues. CDR1 and CDR2 from the germline V gene are SGHNT and YYREEE (reference sequence).

The V and J genes are TRBV5-1 and TRBJ2-7; 9 bases fit TRBD1. This CDR3 is built from 14 residues. V was pared by 4 bases and J by 5 bases, with 7 bases of the junction left unmatched. The germline V gene has CDR1 SGHRS and CDR2 YFSETQ. The CDR3 DNA follows: TGCGCCAGCAGCCGAGGGACAGGGTCAGACGAGCAGTACTTC. It is translated as CASSRGTGSDEQYF.

As regards this clone: A junction boundary mismatches the germline segment, possibly from a read error. CDR3: CASSPPGLAVRGTQYF. The CDR3 DNA follows: TGTGCTAGCAGCCCCCCGGGACTAGCGGTGCGGGGGACCCAGTACTTC. The genes are TRBV7-7 and TRBJ2-5, with 11 positions matching TRBD2. The CDR3 runs 16 residues. Germline V lookup: CDR1 SSHAT, CDR2 FNYEAQ (reference sequence).

The chain recombines TRBV5-4 with TRBJ2-1, with TRBD1 matching over 11 bases. J gave up 10 bases and V 0 bases, and 9 bases lay outside the gene matches. Germline lookup yields CDR1 SGHNT and CDR2 YYREEE (reference sequence). The CDR3 has 16 residues. CDR3 nucleotides: TGTGCCAGCAGCTTGGAAGGACAGGGGGCTGGTCGGGAGCAGTTCTTC. Its translation: CASSLEGQGAGREQFF.

V gene TRBV7-9 combines with J gene TRBJ2-5; TRBD1 matches 9 bases. From germline, CDR1 is SEHNR and CDR2 FQNEAQ (reference sequence). CDR3 length: 17 residues. V shed 0 bases and J 5 bases; nucleotides not matched to a gene: 10. The CDR3 sequence is CASSLAQGTGPQETQYF. Here the CDR3 DNA reads TGTGCCAGCAGCTTAGCACAGGGGACAGGGCCTCAGGAGACCCAGTACTTC.

The chain has TRBV29-1 and TRBJ2-1; 8 nucleotides line up with TRBD2. V shed 3 bases and J 9 bases; nucleotides not matched to a gene: 10. The CDR3 length is 14 residues. Germline V gene lookup returns CDR1 SQVTM and CDR2 ANQGSEA. The CDR3 protein is CSVDESGGNTEQFF. DNA for the CDR3: TGCAGCGTTGATGAGTCGGGAGGGAATACTGAGCAGTTCTTC.

The V call is TRBV5-1, the J call TRBJ1-1; TRBD1 aligns across 10 bases. V gave up 8 bases and J gave up 6 bases; unmatched junction bases: 10. The CDR3 is 14 amino acids. Germline V lookup: CDR1 SGHRS, CDR2 YFSETQ. CDR3 nucleotide sequence: TGCGCCAGTTTTACTGGACAGGGGGGGGCTGAAGCTTTCTTT. Translated, it gives CASFTGQGGAEAFF.

In DNA, the CDR3 is TGTGCCAGCAGCTCTCCGGTCCGGGCCTACGAGCAGTACTTC. Translated, it gives CASSSPVRAYEQYF. This chain joins TRBV7-2 and TRBJ2-7; D unclear. Trimming pared 4 bases from V and 2 bases from J, leaving 12 bases between. The CDR3 has 14 amino acids. CDR1 and CDR2 from the germline V gene are SGHTA and FQGNSA.

The V and J genes are TRBV30 and TRBJ2-3; tentatively, D is TRBD2 (6 bases). Between the trimmed V and J ends, which lost 3 bases and 0 bases, there was a span of 10 bases. The CDR3 runs 14 residues. Germline CDR1 and CDR2: GTSNPN and SVGIG (reference sequence). For the CDR3, the DNA is TGTGCCTGGAGAAGTAGCGGTAGCACAGATACGCAGTATTTT. This codes for CAWRSSGSTDTQYF.

The rearrangement uses TRBV28 and TRBJ1-2, with 12 bases matching TRBD1. With V trimmed by 6 bases and J by 8 bases, 16 bases remained unmatched. This CDR3 region has 17 residues. Per the germline V gene, CDR1 is MDHEN and CDR2 is SYDVKM. The CDR3 sequence: CASSDRGWDRGHQGYTF. For the CDR3, the DNA is TGTGCCAGCAGCGACCGGGGGTGGGACAGGGGGCATCAGGGCTACACCTTC.

This clone was recorded only once. V gene TRBV5-1 combines with J gene TRBJ2-5, with a possible D match to TRBD2 (5 bases). This CDR3 comprises 13 residues. Trimming cost V 4 bases and J 11 bases, with 18 bases left between them. Germline values: CDR1 SGHRS, CDR2 YFSETQ. As DNA, the CDR3 is TGCGCCAGCAGCGGAACGGAGGTCCCGGAGCAGTACTTC. It yields the protein CASSGTEVPEQYF.